What follows describes a single T cell receptor beta chain. No antigen is known for it. Other DNA sequences in this sample translate to the same CDR3. The sample comes from a study of Ad26.COV2.S vaccination and SARS-CoV-2 variants. Study summary: Ad26.COV2.S arm of COV1001 included the donor.

V gave up 5 bases and J gave up 2 bases; unmatched junction bases: 2. The CDR3 is 13 amino acids. Germline V CDR1 and CDR2: MNHEY, SMNVEV (reference sequence). As to treatment: around 19 received Ad26.COV2.S at low or high dose, single or two shots; 5 received placebo; per-sample allocation not given. All samples were drawn on day 63, counting from the first vaccine or placebo injection. Donation was by an adult aged 18-55 years who was in Boston. Study-level results: TCR breadth and depth estimates may have understated total T cell responses. Comparable non-spike TCR breadth was observed in vaccine and placebo recipients.

Sequenced by immunoSEQ multiplex PCR; TCRdb stores in-frame clones only, minus some. The sample holds approximately 300,000 clones, 70% to 90% seen once. The rearrangement uses TRBV27 and TRBJ1-2; 7 bases align to TRBD1. The specimen comprised peripheral blood, sampled in a trial of Ad26.COV2.S vaccine versus placebo. The receptor's source is a person between 18 and 65 years old who received the Ad26.COV2.S COVID-19 vaccine or a placebo. In DNA form, the CDR3 reads TGTGCCAGCAGTCTGGACAGGAACTATGGCTACACCTTC. The encoded protein is CASSLDRNYGYTF.